A selection of T cell receptor beta chains follows, all from one sample in a study of T-cell memory formation after mild COVID-19. TCRdb recomputed calls from the 5' RACE reads with MiXCR, one row per CDR3 protein. The data contain 350,000 to 500,000 distinct CDR3 sequences, roughly 20% of them singletons. Sequences were obtained from PBMCs or a T cell subset sorted from them (not recorded which). The receptors were sampled from an adult woman who had mild COVID-19 (a few samples of this study predate the infection). Cell type and time point are not known. Both conserved end residues are part of each CDR3.

>9|TRBV7-9
CASPNEQFF
>15|TRBV5-1
CASSPRQALNTEAFF
>14|TRBV5-1
CASSAIGQRYEQYF
>13|TRBV7-6
CASRADYTGELFF
>14|TRBV12-3/TRBV12-4
CASGLRPQAYEQYF
>13|TRBV18
CASSPLPSYEQYF
>15|TRBV29-1
CSVGTSGRTPYEQYF
>14|TRBV7-9
CASSVTVTVNEQFF
>17|TRBV5-1
CASSSGQGASRVYEQYF
>12|TRBV3-1
CASSRTRGEQFF